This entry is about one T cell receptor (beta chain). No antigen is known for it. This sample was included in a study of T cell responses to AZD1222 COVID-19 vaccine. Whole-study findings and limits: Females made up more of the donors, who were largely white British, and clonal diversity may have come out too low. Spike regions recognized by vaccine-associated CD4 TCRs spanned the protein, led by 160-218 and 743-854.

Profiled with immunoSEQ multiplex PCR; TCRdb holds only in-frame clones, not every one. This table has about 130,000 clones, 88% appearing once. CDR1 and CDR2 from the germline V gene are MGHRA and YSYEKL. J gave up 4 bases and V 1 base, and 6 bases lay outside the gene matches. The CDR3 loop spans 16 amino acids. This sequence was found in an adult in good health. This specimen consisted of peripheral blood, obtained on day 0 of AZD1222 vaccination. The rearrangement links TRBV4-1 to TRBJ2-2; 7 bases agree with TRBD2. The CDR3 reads CASSQGGGSGTGELFF. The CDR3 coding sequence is TGCGCCAGCAGCCAAGGAGGCGGGAGCGGCACCGGGGAGCTGTTTTTT.